The rows below give T cell receptor beta chains drawn from one sample of a study of blood T cell repertoires in COVID-19. Assay used: immunoSEQ multiplex PCR; TCRdb lists only in-frame clones, some missing. Altogether about 89,000 clones are present, 65% to 80% being singletons, with the ten largest covering roughly 50%. The specimen was peripheral blood. These receptors all come from a human donor in a cohort sampled during active COVID-19. CDR3s include the opening cysteine and the closing phenylalanine or tryptophan. D genes are given only for firm matches. Clone size, where shown, is once, few, many, or a class for clones that have expanded.

d_gene	abundance	v_gene	j_gene	CDR3nt	CDR3aa
TRBD2	.	TRBV7-3	TRBJ2-2	TGTGCCAGCAGGCCAGCGGGACCCGGGGAGCTGTTTTTT	CASRPAGPGELFF
.	once	TRBV4-3	TRBJ2-7	TGCGCCAGCAGCCAGGACTGGTCCTACGAGCAGTACTTC	CASSQDWSYEQYF
TRBD1	few	TRBV6-5	TRBJ1-1	TGTGCCAGCAGTCCCTACCGTGGGGACAGGGGAACTTTCTTT	CASSPYRGDRGTFF
.	.	TRBV6-1	TRBJ1-5	TGTGCCAGCAGTGAAGAACAAATAAGCAATCAGCCCCAGCATTTT	CASSEEQISNQPQHF
.	.	TRBV7-9	TRBJ2-5	TGTGCCAGCAGCCGCGGGTCCGAGGTAGAGACCCAGTACTTC	CASSRGSEVETQYF
.	.	TRBV29-1	TRBJ2-7	TGCAGCGTCCGTCGGACTTCCAGCTCCTACGAGCAGTACTTC	CSVRRTSSSYEQYF
TRBD1	once	TRBV7-9	TRBJ1-6	TGTGCCAGCAGCGCTGGGACAGCCTATAATTCACCCCTCCACTTT	CASSAGTAYNSPLHF
TRBD2	.	TRBV24-1	TRBJ2-2	TGTGCCACCAGTGATCCCCGCGGGGGGACGATGAACACCGGGGAGCTGTTTTTT	CATSDPRGGTMNTGELFF
.	.	TRBV4-2	TRBJ2-5	TGTGCCAGCAGCCAAGGGAGCGGCCACCAAGAGACCCAGTACTTC	CASSQGSGHQETQYF
TRBD2	.	TRBV28	TRBJ2-5	TGTGCCAGCAGTTTGTATACGGGAGGACTTCGGGAGACCCAGTACTTC	CASSLYTGGLRETQYF
TRBD2	.	TRBV6-2/TRBV6-3	TRBJ2-1	TGTGCCAGCAGTACCCTGGGGACTAGCGGAGACCCCCACAATGAGCAGTTCTTC	CASSTLGTSGDPHNEQFF
TRBD2	.	TRBV5-1	TRBJ2-3	TGCGCCAGCAATCGCGCGGGAGGCGTGGATACGCAGTATTTT	CASNRAGGVDTQYF
TRBD2	.	TRBV11-2	TRBJ2-2	TGTGCCAGCAGCCATGGACTAGCGGGCACGAACACCGGGGAGCTGTTTTTT	CASSHGLAGTNTGELFF
.	.	TRBV28	TRBJ1-2	TGTGCCAGCAGTTTCTCAGGGGAGGGTGGCTACACCTTC	CASSFSGEGGYTF
.	.	TRBV12-3/TRBV12-4	TRBJ1-1	TGTGCCAGCAGCTCGACCAGGGTTGGTGAAGCTTTCTTT	CASSSTRVGEAFF
TRBD1	.	TRBV7-2	TRBJ1-2	TGTGCCAGCAGCTTAGGGACTCACAGGGGGGACTATGGCTACACCTTC	CASSLGTHRGDYGYTF
TRBD2	.	TRBV9	TRBJ2-1	TGTGCCAGCAGCGGCCCGGGACTAGCGGGAGGCTACTCCTACAATGAGCAGTTCTTC	CASSGPGLAGGYSYNEQFF
TRBD1	.	TRBV28	TRBJ2-7	TGTGCCAGCAGCACTACCGGGACAGGGAACTCCTACGAGCAGTACTTC	CASSTTGTGNSYEQYF
.	.	TRBV27	TRBJ1-1	TGTGCCAGCCATACGGAAGGGGCGAACACTGAAGCTTTCTTT	CASHTEGANTEAFF
.	.	TRBV5-1	TRBJ2-1	TGCGCCAGCAGCTTGGGGGCGGGGATGTCCTACAATGAGCAGTTCTTC	CASSLGAGMSYNEQFF
.	.	TRBV27	TRBJ2-1	TGTGCCAGCTTCGCCGTGGGGGCGCCACGCAATGAGCAGTTCTTC	CASFAVGAPRNEQFF
TRBD2	.	TRBV7-2	TRBJ2-1	TGTGCCAGCAGCTTAGGTAGCGGGAGTCCGAGTGAGCAGTTCTTC	CASSLGSGSPSEQFF
TRBD1	.	TRBV3-1/TRBV3-2	TRBJ2-2	TGTGCCAGCAGCCAAAACAGGGACAGCCCAACCGGGGAGCTGTTTTTT	CASSQNRDSPTGELFF
.	.	TRBV27	TRBJ1-2	TGTGCCAGCAGTTTATCAGCGACAGAAGCCTATGGCTACACCTTC	CASSLSATEAYGYTF
.	.	TRBV7-9	TRBJ1-4	TGTGCCAGCAGATCCTCCGAGACAGCGACAACTAATGAAAAACTGTTTTTT	CASRSSETATTNEKLFF
TRBD2	.	TRBV28	TRBJ2-7	TGTGCCAGCACCTCGTTAGCGGGAGGGTCCTACGAGCAGTACTTC	CASTSLAGGSYEQYF
.	.	TRBV28	TRBJ1-5	TGTGCCAGCAGCCTGGGGGGGGATAAAGGCAATCAGCCCCAGCATTTT	CASSLGGDKGNQPQHF
TRBD1	.	TRBV6-5	TRBJ1-6	TGTGCCAGCCGGGGACAGTATAATTCACCCCTCCACTTT	CASRGQYNSPLHF
TRBD2	.	TRBV6-2/TRBV6-3	TRBJ2-7	TGTGCCAGCAGTTCTCCTAGCGGGAGCACCTACGAGCAGTACTTC	CASSSPSGSTYEQYF
.	.	TRBV18	TRBJ2-7	TGTGCCAGCTCACCACCGTCCGCGGGGCCATCCTACGAGCAGTACTTC	CASSPPSAGPSYEQYF
TRBD1	few	TRBV6-2/TRBV6-3	TRBJ1-1	TGTGCCAGCAGTTCCGGGACAGAAATTTCTGGAAGAATGAACACTGAAGCTTTCTTT	CASSSGTEISGRMNTEAFF
.	.	TRBV5-1	TRBJ2-1	TGCGCCAGCAGCTTGGGGCAGTTAAATGAGCAGTTCTTC	CASSLGQLNEQFF
.	.	TRBV7-9	TRBJ1-2	TGTGCCAGCAGCCAAGGACTCAACTATGGCTACACCTTC	CASSQGLNYGYTF
.	.	TRBV7-2	TRBJ2-2	TGTGCCAGCAGCCCTCGTGGGGGCGGTAGTAACACCGGGGAGCTGTTTTTT	CASSPRGGGSNTGELFF
.	.	TRBV12-3/TRBV12-4	TRBJ2-1	TGTGCCAGCAGTTACAACAATGAGCAGTTCTTC	CASSYNNEQFF
.	.	TRBV11-2	TRBJ1-4	TGTGCCAGCAGCGATCAGGGGTTAGGTAATGAAAAACTGTTTTTT	CASSDQGLGNEKLFF
.	.	TRBV6-2/TRBV6-3	TRBJ2-2	TGTGCCAGCAGTTACGCACTCATGAACACCGGGGAGCTGTTTTTT	CASSYALMNTGELFF
.	.	TRBV28	TRBJ1-1	TGTGCCAGCAGTTTATATTCGGTGTACACTGAAGCTTTCTTT	CASSLYSVYTEAFF
.	once	TRBV19	TRBJ1-2	TGTGCCAGTAGGGCAGGGCCCTATGGCTACACCTTC	CASRAGPYGYTF
TRBD1	.	TRBV9	TRBJ1-1	TGTGCCAGCAACCCCGGGACAGGGGGTCGCAACACTGAAGCTTTCTTT	CASNPGTGGRNTEAFF
TRBD1	.	TRBV19	TRBJ1-6	TGTGCCAGTAGTCCTCGACAGGGGGGTTCACCCCTCCACTTT	CASSPRQGGSPLHF
.	.	TRBV28	TRBJ2-2	TGTGCCAGCAGTCGGGCGGGCGTGGGCACCGGGGAGCTGTTTTTT	CASSRAGVGTGELFF
TRBD1	.	TRBV6-5	TRBJ2-1	TGTGCCAGCGGACAGGGGGGTGAGCAGTTCTTC	CASGQGGEQFF
TRBD1	.	TRBV28	TRBJ2-3	TGTGCCAGCAAATCAGGGGGCCGCGGCACAGATACGCAGTATTTT	CASKSGGRGTDTQYF
.	.	TRBV18	TRBJ1-5	TGTGCCAGCTCGTCATTCGGGGGAAATCAGCCCCAGCATTTT	CASSSFGGNQPQHF
TRBD1	.	TRBV5-4	TRBJ2-2	TGTGCCAGCAGCTCCCCCTCCTCGGACAGGGACACCGGGGAGCTGTTTTTT	CASSSPSSDRDTGELFF
TRBD1	.	TRBV13	TRBJ2-6	TGTGCCAGCAGCCCAAGGGGACAGGGGCGCTCTGGGGCCAACGTCCTGACTTTC	CASSPRGQGRSGANVLTF
.	.	TRBV19	TRBJ1-1	TGTGCCAGTAACGAGAGGGCCTCTCTATTTGAAGCTTTCTTT	CASNERASLFEAFF
TRBD1	once	TRBV28	TRBJ2-7	TGTGCCAGCAGAACTCGGACAGGTGGGGACTACGAGCAGTACTTC	CASRTRTGGDYEQYF
TRBD1	.	TRBV24-1	TRBJ1-2	TGTGCCACCAGTGACCGGAGACAGGGGGGTGGCTACACCTTC	CATSDRRQGGGYTF